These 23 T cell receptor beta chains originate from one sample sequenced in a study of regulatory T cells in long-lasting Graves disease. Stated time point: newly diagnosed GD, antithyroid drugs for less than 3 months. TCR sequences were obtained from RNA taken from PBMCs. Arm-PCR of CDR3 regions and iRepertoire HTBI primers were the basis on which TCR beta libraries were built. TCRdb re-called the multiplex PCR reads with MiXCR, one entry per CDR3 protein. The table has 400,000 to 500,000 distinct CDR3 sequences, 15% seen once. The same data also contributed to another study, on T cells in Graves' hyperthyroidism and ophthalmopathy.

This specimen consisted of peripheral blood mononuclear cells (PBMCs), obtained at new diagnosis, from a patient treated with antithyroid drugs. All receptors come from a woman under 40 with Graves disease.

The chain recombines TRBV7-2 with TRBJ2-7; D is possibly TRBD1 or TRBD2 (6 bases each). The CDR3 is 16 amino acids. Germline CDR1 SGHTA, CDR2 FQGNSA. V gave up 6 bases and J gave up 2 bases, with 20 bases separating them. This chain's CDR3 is CASRTKWGAIPYEQYF. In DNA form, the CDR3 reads TGTGCCAGCAGGACTAAGTGGGGGGCGATCCCCTACGAGCAGTACTTC.

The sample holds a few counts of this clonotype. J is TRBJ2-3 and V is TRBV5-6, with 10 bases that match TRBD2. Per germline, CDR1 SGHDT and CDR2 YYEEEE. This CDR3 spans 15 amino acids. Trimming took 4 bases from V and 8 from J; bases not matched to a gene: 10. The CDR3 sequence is CASSTLAGGTGTQYF. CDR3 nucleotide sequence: TGTGCCAGCAGCACCTTAGCGGGAGGAACTGGTACGCAGTATTTT.

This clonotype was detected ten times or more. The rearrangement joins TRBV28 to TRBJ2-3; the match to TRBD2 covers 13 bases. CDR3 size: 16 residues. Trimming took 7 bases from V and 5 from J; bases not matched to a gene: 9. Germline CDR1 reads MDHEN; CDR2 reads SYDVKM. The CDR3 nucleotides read TGTGCCAGCACCTTACTAGCGGGAGGGCCGGGAGATACGCAGTATTTT. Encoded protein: CASTLLAGGPGDTQYF.

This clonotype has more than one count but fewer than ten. CDR3: CAISPTTGQGETQYF. The DNA for the CDR3 is TGTGCCATCAGCCCAACGACGGGACAGGGGGAGACCCAGTACTTC. The V call is TRBV10-3, the J call TRBJ2-5, with 10 bases that match TRBD1. The trim removed 6 bases at V and 5 bases at J, leaving 9 bases unmatched. The CDR3 length is 15 residues. The germline CDR1 and CDR2 sequences are ENHRY and SYGVKD.

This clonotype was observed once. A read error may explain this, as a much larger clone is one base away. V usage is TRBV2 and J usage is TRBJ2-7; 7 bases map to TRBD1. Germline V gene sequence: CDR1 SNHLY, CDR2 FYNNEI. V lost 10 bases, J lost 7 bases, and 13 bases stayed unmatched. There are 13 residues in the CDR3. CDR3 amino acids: CATAGDSYNEQYF. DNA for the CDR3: TGTGCCACAGCTGGGGACAGTTACAATGAGCAGTACTTC.

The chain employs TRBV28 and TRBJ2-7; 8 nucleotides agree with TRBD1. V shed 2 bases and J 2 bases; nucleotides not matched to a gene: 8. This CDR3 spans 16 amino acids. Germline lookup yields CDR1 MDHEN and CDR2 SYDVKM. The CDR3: CASSLPDRAETYEQYF. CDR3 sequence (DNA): TGTGCCAGCAGTTTACCGGACAGGGCAGAAACCTACGAGCAGTACTTC.

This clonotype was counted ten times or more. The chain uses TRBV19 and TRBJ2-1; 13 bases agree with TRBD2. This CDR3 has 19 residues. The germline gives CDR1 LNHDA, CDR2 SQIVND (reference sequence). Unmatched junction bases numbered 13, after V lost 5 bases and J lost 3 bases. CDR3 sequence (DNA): TGTGCCAGTAGTGGTGGACTAGCGGGAGTAAAAGACGTCTACAATGAGCAGTTCTTC. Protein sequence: CASSGGLAGVKDVYNEQFF.

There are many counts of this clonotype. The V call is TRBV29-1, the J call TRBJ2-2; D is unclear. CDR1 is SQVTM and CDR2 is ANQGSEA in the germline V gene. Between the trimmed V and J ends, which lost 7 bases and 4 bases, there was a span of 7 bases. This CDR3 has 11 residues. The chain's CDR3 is CSAQITGELFF. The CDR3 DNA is TGCAGCGCTCAAATCACCGGGGAGCTGTTTTTT.

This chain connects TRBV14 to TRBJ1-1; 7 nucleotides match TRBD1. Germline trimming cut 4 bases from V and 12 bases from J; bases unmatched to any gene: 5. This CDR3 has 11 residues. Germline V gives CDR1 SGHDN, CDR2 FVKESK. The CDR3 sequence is CASSPGTVTFF. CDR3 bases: TGTGCCAGCAGCCCCGGGACAGTGACTTTCTTT.

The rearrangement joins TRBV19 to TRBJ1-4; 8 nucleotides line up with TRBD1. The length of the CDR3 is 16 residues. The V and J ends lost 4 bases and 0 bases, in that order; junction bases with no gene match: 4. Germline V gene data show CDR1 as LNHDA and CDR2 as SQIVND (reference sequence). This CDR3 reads CASSTAQGATNEKLFF. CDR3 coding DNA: TGTGCCAGTAGTACCGCACAGGGGGCAACTAATGAAAAACTGTTTTTT.

The CDR3 coding sequence is TGCGCCAGCAGCTTGGATGGGGCGGGAGGGCTGCGAGAGACCCAGTACTTC. Protein sequence: CASSLDGAGGLRETQYF. The V and J genes are TRBV5-1 and TRBJ2-5, with TRBD2 identical over 9 bases. V lost 0 bases and J lost 4; bases outside the gene matches: 10. CDR1 is SGHRS and CDR2 is YFSETQ in the germline V gene. CDR3 length equals 17 residues.

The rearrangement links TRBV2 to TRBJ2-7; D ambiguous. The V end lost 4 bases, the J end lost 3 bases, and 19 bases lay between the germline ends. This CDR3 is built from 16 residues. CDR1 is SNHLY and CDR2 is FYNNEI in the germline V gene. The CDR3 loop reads CASSGNLPRPNYEQYF. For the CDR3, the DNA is TGTGCCAGCAGTGGTAATTTGCCAAGACCAAACTACGAGCAGTACTTC.

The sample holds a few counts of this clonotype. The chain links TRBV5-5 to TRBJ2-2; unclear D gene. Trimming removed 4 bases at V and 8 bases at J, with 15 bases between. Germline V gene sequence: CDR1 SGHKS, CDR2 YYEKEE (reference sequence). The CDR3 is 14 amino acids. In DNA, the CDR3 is TGTGCCAGCAGCATACCCGGGTTATCTGGGGAGCTGTTTTTT. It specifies CASSIPGLSGELFF.

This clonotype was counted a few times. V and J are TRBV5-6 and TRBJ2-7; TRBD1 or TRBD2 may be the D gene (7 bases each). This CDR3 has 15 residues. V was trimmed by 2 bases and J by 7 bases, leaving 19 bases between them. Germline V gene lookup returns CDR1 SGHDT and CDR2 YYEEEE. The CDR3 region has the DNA TGTGCCAGCAGCTTTGGGGCAGGGGGGGTAAAGGAGCAGTACTTC. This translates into CASSFGAGGVKEQYF.

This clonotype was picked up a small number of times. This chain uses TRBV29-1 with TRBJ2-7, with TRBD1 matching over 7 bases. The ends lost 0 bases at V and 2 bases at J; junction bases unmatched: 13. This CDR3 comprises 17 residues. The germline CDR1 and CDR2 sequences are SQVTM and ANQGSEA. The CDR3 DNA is TGCAGCGTTGAAGATCAGGGGGACACCGGGGTAGCCTACGAGCAGTACTTC. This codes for CSVEDQGDTGVAYEQYF.

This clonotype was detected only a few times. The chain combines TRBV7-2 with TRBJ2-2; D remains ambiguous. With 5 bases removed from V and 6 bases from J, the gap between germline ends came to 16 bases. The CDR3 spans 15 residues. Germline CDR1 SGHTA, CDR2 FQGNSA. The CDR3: CASSRDRVSSGELFF. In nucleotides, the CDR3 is TGTGCCAGCAGCCGAGACCGGGTCTCCTCCGGGGAGCTGTTTTTT.

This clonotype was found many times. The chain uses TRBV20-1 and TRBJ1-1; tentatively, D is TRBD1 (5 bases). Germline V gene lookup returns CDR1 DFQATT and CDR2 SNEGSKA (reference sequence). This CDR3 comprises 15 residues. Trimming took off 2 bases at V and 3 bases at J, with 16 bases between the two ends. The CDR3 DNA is TGCAGTGCTAGACTACCCGGGACGATAGACACTGAAGCTTTCTTT. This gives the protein CSARLPGTIDTEAFF.

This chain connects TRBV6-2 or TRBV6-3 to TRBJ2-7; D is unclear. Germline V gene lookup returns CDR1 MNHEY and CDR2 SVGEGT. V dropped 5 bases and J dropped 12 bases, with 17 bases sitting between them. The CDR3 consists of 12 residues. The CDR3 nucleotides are TGTGCCAGCAGTGAAACGAACGTGGTGATGTACTTC. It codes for CASSETNVVMYF.

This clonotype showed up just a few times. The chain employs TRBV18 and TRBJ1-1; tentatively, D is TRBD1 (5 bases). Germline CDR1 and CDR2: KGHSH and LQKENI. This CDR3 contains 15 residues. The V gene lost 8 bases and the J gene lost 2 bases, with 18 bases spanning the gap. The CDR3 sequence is CASPRQAGNNTEAFF. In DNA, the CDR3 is TGTGCCAGCCCCCGGCAGGCAGGGAACAACACTGAAGCTTTCTTT.

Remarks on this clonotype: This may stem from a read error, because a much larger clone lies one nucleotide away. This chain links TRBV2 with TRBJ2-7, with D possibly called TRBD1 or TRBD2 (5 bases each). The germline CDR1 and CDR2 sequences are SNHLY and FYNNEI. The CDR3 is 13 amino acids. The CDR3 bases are TGTACCAACATCAGGGAGATCTCCTACGAGCAGTACTTC. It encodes CTNIREISYEQYF.

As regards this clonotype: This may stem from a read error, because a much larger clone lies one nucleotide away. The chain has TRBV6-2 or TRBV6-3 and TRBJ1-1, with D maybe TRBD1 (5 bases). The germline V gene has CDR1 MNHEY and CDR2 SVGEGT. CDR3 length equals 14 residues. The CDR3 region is CVSSESGGSTEAFF. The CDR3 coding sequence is TGTGTCAGCAGTGAATCGGGGGGTAGCACTGAAGCTTTCTTT.

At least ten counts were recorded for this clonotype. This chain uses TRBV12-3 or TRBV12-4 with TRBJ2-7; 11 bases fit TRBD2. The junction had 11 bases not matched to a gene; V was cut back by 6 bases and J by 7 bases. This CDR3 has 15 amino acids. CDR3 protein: CASRIAGGPGREQYF. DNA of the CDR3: TGTGCCAGCAGGATAGCGGGAGGGCCCGGTCGGGAGCAGTACTTC.

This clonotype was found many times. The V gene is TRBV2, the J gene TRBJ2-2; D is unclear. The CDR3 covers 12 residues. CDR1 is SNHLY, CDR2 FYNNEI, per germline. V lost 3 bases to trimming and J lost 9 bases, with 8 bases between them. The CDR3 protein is CASSDPPRELFF. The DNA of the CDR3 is TGTGCCAGCAGTGACCCACCTAGGGAGCTGTTTTTT.